Shown below are 14 T cell receptor beta chains from a single sample sequenced in a study of CD8 T cells in ankylosing spondylitis. TCRdb called the 5' RACE reads again in MiXCR, with one record for every CDR3 protein. The profile covers about 130,000 distinct CDR3 sequences, with about an eighth appearing a single time and approximately 3% taken by the ten largest. The sample comprised blood, either unsorted or a sorted T cell fraction (not recorded which). Receptor source: a female donor with ankylosing spondylitis or in good health (not recorded which).

This clonotype was picked up many times. V gene TRBV7-2 combines with J gene TRBJ2-5; D uncertain. Germline CDR1 SGHTA, CDR2 FQGNSA. Trimming cost V 4 bases and J 5 bases, with 17 bases left between them. The CDR3 loop spans 15 amino acids. The CDR3 nucleotides are TGTGCCAGCAGCTCCCAAGCAGGAGATTGGGAGACCCAGTACTTC. Protein product: CASSSQAGDWETQYF. The full variable domain, its missing parts supplied by reference TRBV7-2 and TRBJ2-5, is GAGVSQSPSNKVTEKGKDVELRCDPISGHTALYWYRQSLGQGLEFLIYFQGNSAPDKSGLPSDRFSAERTGGSVSTLTIQRTQQEDSAVYLCASSSQAGDWETQYFGPGTRLLVL.

At least ten counts were recorded for this clonotype. This rearrangement joins TRBV2 to TRBJ2-3; 13 nucleotides match TRBD2. CDR1 and CDR2 from the germline V gene are SNHLY and FYNNEI. V lost 6 bases to trimming and J lost 2 bases; unmatched junction nucleotides: 8. The CDR3 is 17 amino acids. This chain's CDR3 is CASSFTGTSGDTDTQYF. The CDR3 nucleotides read TGTGCCAGCAGCTTCACCGGGACTAGCGGGGACACAGATACGCAGTATTTT.

This clonotype was detected many times. The chain employs TRBV10-3 and TRBJ2-1, with D unresolved. Trimming removed 6 bases at V and 4 bases at J, with 7 bases between. CDR1 is ENHRY and CDR2 is SYGVKD in the germline V gene. The CDR3 is made up of 12 amino acids. The CDR3 protein is CAIRGSYNEQFF. The CDR3 coding sequence is TGTGCCATCAGGGGCTCGTACAATGAGCAGTTCTTC.

This clonotype came up a few times. The V gene is TRBV11-2, the J gene TRBJ2-2, with a tentative D call TRBD1 (8 bases). CDR1 SGHAT and CDR2 FQNNGV come from the germline V gene. Trimming pared 6 bases from V and 5 bases from J, leaving 19 bases between. CDR3 length: 16 amino acids. The CDR3 sequence: CASREPYRGGTGELFF. Here the CDR3 DNA reads TGTGCCAGCAGGGAGCCTTACAGGGGGGGAACCGGGGAGCTGTTTTTT.

This clonotype was recorded at least ten times. The chain carries TRBV5-1 and TRBJ1-4; possible D gene TRBD1, 5 bases. Germline values: CDR1 SGHRS, CDR2 YFSETQ. CDR3 length: 16 residues. V was clipped by 3 bases and J by 5 bases, with 17 bases between them. The CDR3 loop is CASSWGATDTNEKLFF. The CDR3 region has the DNA TGCGCCAGCAGCTGGGGTGCGACGGACACCAATGAAAAACTGTTTTTT.

The chain has TRBV5-1 and TRBJ2-1, with TRBD1 matching 12 bases. Germline V gene lookup returns CDR1 SGHRS and CDR2 YFSETQ. The junction had 7 bases not matched to a gene; V was cut back by 3 bases and J by 3 bases. This CDR3 contains 17 residues. Here the CDR3 reads CASSWGDRGLIYNEQFF. CDR3 bases: TGCGCCAGCAGCTGGGGGGACAGGGGGCTTATCTACAATGAGCAGTTCTTC.

In its sample, this clonotype was seen many times. The genes are TRBV10-3 and TRBJ2-1, with 8 nucleotides matching TRBD2. The trim removed 10 bases at V and 3 bases at J, leaving 8 bases unmatched. The CDR3 sequence is 14 residues long. Germline V gene sequence: CDR1 ENHRY, CDR2 SYGVKD. The CDR3 loop reads CATTPGTSYNEQFF. In DNA, the CDR3 is TGTGCCACCACTCCAGGGACTAGCTACAATGAGCAGTTCTTC.

The V call is TRBV7-2, the J call TRBJ2-1, with D maybe TRBD1 (6 bases). Germline V gives CDR1 SGHTA, CDR2 FQGNSA. V lost 6 bases to trimming and J lost 7 bases, with 10 bases between them. This CDR3 has 12 residues. In DNA, the CDR3 is TGTGCCAGCAGGCCGGACAGTAATGAGCAGTTCTTC. Encoded protein: CASRPDSNEQFF.

This clonotype was found many times. The rearrangement links TRBV20-1 to TRBJ2-3, with D perhaps matching TRBD1 (5 bases). There are 16 residues in the CDR3. V dropped 6 bases and J dropped 1 base, with 20 bases sitting between them. Germline CDR1 and CDR2: DFQATT and SNEGSKA (reference sequence). The CDR3 loop reads CSAPDVETGRTDTQYF. The DNA of the CDR3 is TGCAGTGCCCCTGATGTCGAAACAGGTCGCACAGATACGCAGTATTTT.

In regard to this clonotype: This sequence may be a read error, since a much larger clone differs from it by one base. The V and J genes are TRBV20-1 and TRBJ1-4, with a weak D call TRBD1 (6 bases). Germline CDR1 DFQATT, CDR2 SNEGSKA (reference sequence). The CDR3 runs to 15 residues. CDR3 in amino acids: CSARRDRSNNETLFF. The CDR3, as DNA: TGCAGTGCTAGACGCGACAGGAGTAACAATGAAACACTGTTTTTT.

This rearrangement joins TRBV12-3 or TRBV12-4 to TRBJ2-3; D is uncertain. CDR3 size: 14 residues. V was pared by 2 bases and J by 3 bases, with 9 bases between. The CDR3 DNA follows: TGTGCCAGCAGTTTACGATTAGGTACAGATACGCAGTATTTT. Translated: CASSLRLGTDTQYF.

The sample holds many counts of this clonotype. The genes are TRBV11-2 and TRBJ2-1; possibly TRBD1 or TRBD2 for D (6 bases each). Looked up from germline, CDR1 is SGHAT and CDR2 is FQNNGV. The CDR3 has 16 amino acids. The V end lost 3 bases, the J end lost 5 bases, and 17 bases lay between the germline ends. CDR3 protein: CASSFVQGGRNNEQFF. The CDR3 nucleotides are TGTGCCAGCAGCTTCGTCCAAGGGGGGAGGAACAATGAGCAGTTCTTC.

This clonotype has at least ten counts. This rearrangement joins TRBV20-1 to TRBJ2-3, with D perhaps TRBD1 or TRBD2 (6 bases each). CDR1 is DFQATT and CDR2 is SNEGSKA in the germline V gene (reference sequence). V shed 7 bases and J shed 2 bases, with 19 bases lying between them. CDR3 length equals 15 residues. CDR3 nucleotide sequence: TGCAGTGATAGGGGGGACCTCCCTCTCACAGATACGCAGTATTTT. As protein: CSDRGDLPLTDTQYF.

This clonotype was detected ten times or more. The V gene is TRBV6-5, the J gene TRBJ1-6, with D unclear. V shed 2 bases and J shed 7 bases, with 9 bases lying between them. The CDR3 is made up of 14 amino acids. The germline V gene has CDR1 MNHEY and CDR2 SVGAGI. The CDR3 loop is CASSYLGTNSPLHF. The DNA of the CDR3 is TGTGCCAGCAGTTACCTCGGAACCAATTCACCCCTCCACTTT.